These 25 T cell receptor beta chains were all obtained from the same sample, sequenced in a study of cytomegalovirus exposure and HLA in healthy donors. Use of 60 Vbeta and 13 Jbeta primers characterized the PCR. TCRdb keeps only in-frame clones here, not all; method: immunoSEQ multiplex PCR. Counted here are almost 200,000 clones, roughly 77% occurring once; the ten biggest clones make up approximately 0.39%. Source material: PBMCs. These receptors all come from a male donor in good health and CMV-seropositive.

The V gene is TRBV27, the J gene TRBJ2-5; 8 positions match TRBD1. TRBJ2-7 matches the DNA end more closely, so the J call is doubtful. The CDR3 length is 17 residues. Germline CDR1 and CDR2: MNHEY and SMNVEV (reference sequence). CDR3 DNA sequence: TGTGCCAGCAGTTTATCAGGACAGGGATCTTCTACCTACGAGCAGTACTTC. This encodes CASSLSGQGSSTYEQYF.

The CDR3 region has the DNA TGTGCCAGCAGCGTTGAACAGGGGTACGGAAATGAGCAGTTCTTC. It yields the protein CASSVEQGYGNEQFF. The rearrangement links TRBV9 to TRBJ2-1; 7 nucleotides agree with TRBD1. CDR1 and CDR2 from the germline V gene are SGDLS and YYNGEE. The V gene end was trimmed by 2 bases and the J gene end by 7 bases; junction bases not matched to a gene: 9. The CDR3 loop spans 15 amino acids. Together with reference TRBV9 and TRBJ2-1, the CDR3 gives the full variable domain: DSGVTQTPKHLITATGQRVTLRCSPRSGDLSVYWYQQSLDQGLQFLIQYYNGEERAKGNILERFSAQQFPDLHSELNLSSLELGDSALYFCASSVEQGYGNEQFFGPGTRLTVL.

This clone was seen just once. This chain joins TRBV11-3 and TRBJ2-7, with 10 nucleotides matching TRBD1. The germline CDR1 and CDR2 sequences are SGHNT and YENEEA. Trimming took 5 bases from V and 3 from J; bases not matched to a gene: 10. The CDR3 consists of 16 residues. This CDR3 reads CASSPRPGQGIYEQYF. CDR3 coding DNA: TGTGCCAGCAGCCCGCGCCCGGGACAGGGGATCTACGAGCAGTACTTC.

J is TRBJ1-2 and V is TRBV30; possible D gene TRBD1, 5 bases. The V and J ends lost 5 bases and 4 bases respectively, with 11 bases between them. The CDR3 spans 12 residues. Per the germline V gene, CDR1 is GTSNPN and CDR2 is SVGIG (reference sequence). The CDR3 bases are TGTGCCTGGGTATCCGGGGGCTATGGCTACACCTTC. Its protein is CAWVSGGYGYTF.

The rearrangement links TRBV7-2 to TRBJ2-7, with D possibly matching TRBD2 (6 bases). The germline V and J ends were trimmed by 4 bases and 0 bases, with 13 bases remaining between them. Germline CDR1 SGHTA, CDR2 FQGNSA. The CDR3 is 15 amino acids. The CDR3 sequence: CASSSRASVSYEQYF. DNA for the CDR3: TGTGCCAGCAGCTCTCGGGCTAGCGTCTCCTACGAGCAGTACTTC.

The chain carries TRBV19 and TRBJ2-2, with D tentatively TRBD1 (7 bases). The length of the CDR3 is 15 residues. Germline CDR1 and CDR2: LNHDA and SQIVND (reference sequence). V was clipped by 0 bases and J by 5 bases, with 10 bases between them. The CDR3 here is CASSIEQGRTGELFF. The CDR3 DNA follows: TGTGCCAGTAGTATAGAACAGGGGAGGACCGGGGAGCTGTTTTTT.

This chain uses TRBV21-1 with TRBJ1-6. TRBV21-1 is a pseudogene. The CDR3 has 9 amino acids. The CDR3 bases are TGTGCCAGCAGCATTCTCCTCCACTTT. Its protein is CASSILLHF.

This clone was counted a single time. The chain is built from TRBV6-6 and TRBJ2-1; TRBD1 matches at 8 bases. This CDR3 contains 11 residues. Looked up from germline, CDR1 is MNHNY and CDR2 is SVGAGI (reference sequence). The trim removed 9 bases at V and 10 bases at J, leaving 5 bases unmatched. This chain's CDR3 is CASTTGVEQFF. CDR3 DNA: TGTGCCAGTACGACAGGGGTCGAGCAGTTCTTC.

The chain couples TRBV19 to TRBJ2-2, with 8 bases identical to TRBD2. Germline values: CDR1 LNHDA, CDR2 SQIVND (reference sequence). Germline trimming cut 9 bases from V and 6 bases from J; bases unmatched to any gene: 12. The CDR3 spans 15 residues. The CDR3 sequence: CASGRGGGGSGELFF. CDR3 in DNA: TGTGCCAGCGGCCGGGGGGGCGGAGGGTCCGGGGAGCTGTTTTTT. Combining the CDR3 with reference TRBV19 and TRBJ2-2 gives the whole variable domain DGGITQSPKYLFRKEGQNVTLSCEQNLNHDAMYWYRQDPGQGLRLIYYSQIVNDFQKGDIAEGYSVSREKKESFPLTVTSAQKNPTAFYLCASGRGGGGSGELFFGEGSRLTVL.

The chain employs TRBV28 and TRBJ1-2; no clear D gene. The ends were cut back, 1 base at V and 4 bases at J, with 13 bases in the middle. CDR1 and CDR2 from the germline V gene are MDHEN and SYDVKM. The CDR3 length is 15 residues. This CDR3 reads CASSLFSLGGYGYTF. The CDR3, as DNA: TGTGCCAGCAGTTTATTCAGCCTGGGAGGCTATGGCTACACCTTC.

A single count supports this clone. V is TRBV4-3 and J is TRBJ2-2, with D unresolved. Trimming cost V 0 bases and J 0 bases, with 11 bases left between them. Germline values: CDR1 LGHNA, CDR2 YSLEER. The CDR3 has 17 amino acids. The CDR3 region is CASSQDSRSANTGELFF. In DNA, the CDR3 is TGCGCCAGCAGCCAAGATTCGCGATCCGCGAACACCGGGGAGCTGTTTTTT.

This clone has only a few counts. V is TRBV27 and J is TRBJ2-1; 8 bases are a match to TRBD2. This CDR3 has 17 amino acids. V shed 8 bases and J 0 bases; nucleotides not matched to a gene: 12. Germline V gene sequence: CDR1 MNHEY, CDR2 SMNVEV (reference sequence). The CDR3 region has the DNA TGTGCCAGCCGGGCGATAGCGGGACTGAGCTCCTACAATGAGCAGTTCTTC. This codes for CASRAIAGLSSYNEQFF.

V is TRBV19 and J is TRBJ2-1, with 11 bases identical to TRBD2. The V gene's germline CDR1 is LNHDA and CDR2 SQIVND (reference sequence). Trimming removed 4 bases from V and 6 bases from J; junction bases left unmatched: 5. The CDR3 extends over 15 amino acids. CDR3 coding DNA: TGTGCCAGTAGTACCCGGACTAGCGGGTCCAATGAGCAGTTCTTC. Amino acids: CASSTRTSGSNEQFF.

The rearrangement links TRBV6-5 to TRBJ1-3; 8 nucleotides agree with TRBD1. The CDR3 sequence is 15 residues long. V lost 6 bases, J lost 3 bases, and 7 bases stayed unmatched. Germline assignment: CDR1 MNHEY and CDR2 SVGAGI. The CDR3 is CASSQTGDHGNTIYF. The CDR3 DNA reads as TGTGCCAGCAGCCAGACAGGGGACCATGGAAACACCATATATTTT.

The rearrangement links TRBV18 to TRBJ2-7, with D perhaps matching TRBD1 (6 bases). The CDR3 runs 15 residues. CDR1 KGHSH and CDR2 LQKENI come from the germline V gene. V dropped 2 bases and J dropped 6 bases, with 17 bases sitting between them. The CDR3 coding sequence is TGTGCCAGCTCACCAGTTGCGGCAGGGGCGTCCGAGCAGTACTTC. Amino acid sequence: CASSPVAAGASEQYF.

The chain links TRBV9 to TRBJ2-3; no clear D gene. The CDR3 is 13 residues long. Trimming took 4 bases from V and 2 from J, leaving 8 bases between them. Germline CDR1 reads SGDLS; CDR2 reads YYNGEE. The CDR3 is CASSLLHTDTQYF. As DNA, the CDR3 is TGTGCCAGCAGCCTACTACACACAGATACGCAGTATTTT.

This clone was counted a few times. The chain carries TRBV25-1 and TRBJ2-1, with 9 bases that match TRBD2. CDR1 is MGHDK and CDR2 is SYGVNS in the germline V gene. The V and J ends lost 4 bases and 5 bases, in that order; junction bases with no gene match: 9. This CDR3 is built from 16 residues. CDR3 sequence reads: CASSGYSGRTDNEQFF. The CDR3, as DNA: TGTGCCAGCAGTGGCTATAGCGGGAGAACGGACAATGAGCAGTTCTTC.

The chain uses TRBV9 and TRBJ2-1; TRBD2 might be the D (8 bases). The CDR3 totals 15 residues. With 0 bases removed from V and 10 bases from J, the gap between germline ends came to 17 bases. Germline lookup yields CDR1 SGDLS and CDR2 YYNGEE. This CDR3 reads CASSVDREGAQEQFF. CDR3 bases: TGTGCCAGCAGCGTAGATCGGGAGGGGGCGCAAGAGCAGTTCTTC.

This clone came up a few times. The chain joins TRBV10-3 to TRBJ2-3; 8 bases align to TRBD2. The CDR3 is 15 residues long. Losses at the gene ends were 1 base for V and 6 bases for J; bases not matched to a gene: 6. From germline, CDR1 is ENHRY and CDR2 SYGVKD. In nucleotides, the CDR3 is TGTGCCATCAGTGAGTTAACGGGGGGGCTCGATACGCAGTATTTT. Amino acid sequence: CAISELTGGLDTQYF.

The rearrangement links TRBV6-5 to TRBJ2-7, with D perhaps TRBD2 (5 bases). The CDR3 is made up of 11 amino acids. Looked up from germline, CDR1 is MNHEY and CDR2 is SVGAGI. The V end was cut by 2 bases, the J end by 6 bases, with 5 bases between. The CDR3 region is CASSYGGEQYF. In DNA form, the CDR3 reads TGTGCCAGCAGTTACGGAGGCGAGCAGTACTTC.

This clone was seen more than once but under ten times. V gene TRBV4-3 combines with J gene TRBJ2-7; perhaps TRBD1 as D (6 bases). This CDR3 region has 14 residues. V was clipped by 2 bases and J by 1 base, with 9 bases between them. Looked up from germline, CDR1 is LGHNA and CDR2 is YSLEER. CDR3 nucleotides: TGCGCCAGCAGCCAACAAACAGGGTCCTACGAGCAGTACTTC. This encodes CASSQQTGSYEQYF.

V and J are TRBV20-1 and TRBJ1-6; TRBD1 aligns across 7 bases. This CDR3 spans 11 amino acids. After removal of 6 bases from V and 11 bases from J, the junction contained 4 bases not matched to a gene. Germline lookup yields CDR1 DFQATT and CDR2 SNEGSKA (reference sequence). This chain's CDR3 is CSADTGAPLHF. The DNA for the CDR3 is TGCAGTGCGGACACAGGGGCACCCCTCCACTTT.

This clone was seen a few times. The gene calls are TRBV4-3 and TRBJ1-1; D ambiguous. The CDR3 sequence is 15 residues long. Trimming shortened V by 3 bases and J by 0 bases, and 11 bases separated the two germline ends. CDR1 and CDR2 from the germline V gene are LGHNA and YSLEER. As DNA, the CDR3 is TGCGCCAGCAGCCATTATGGGCAGTTGAACACTGAAGCTTTCTTT. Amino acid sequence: CASSHYGQLNTEAFF.

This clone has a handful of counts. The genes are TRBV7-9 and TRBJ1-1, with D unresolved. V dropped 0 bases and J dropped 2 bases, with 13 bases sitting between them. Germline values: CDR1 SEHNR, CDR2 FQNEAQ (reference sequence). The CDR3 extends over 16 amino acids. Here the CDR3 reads CASSLALTQVNTEAFF. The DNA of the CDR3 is TGTGCCAGCAGCTTAGCCCTTACTCAGGTAAACACTGAAGCTTTCTTT.

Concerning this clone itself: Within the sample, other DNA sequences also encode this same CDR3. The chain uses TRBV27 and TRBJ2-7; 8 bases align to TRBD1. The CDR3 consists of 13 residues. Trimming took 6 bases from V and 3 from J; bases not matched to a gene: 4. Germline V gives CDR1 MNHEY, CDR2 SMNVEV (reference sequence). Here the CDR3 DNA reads TGTGCCAGCAGCCATACAGGGGGCTACGAGCAGTACTTC. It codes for CASSHTGGYEQYF.